A selection of T cell receptor beta chains follows, all from one sample in a study of spatial heterogeneity in lung cancer. TCRdb reanalysed the 5' RACE reads using MiXCR and keeps one entry per CDR3 protein. This sample has several thousand distinct CDR3 sequences; just under 30% occur once, and the top ten carry 26%. The specimen comprised lung tumor tissue, sampled at surgery. The receptor source for this set is a female donor with early-stage non-small cell lung cancer. CDR3s leave out the opening cysteine and the closing phenylalanine or tryptophan. The order of the fields is V gene, clone size, CDR3 protein. Clone size is shown for a subset of rows, as once, few, many or a class of expanded clone.

>TRBV4-2|.
ARRKTADQPQH
>TRBV20-1|many
STLRGGTYEQY
>TRBV12-3/TRBV12-4|.
ASTSDRGGANYGYT
>TRBV29-1|many
SVPEDRLQANYGYT
>TRBV14|few
ASSQWNGGQETQY
>TRBV19|.
ASSSGLAGTGELF
>TRBV2|medium-sized
ASARDGVVEQY
>TRBV4-3|many
ASSQVLGGGYNEQF
>TRBV15|medium-sized
ATSREQNRHEQY
>TRBV6-6|.
ASSYGLARNEQF